This paragraph reports one T cell receptor beta chain. Antigen unknown. Germline trimming cut 4 bases from V and 4 bases from J; bases unmatched to any gene: 5. Looked up from germline, CDR1 is SGHTA and CDR2 is FQGTGA. The CDR3 spans 14 residues. These data originate in a study of cytomegalovirus exposure and HLA in healthy donors. PCR involved 60 Vbeta and 13 Jbeta primers. Profiling relied on immunoSEQ multiplex PCR, and the TCRdb table lists in-frame clones only, not all of them. The table includes 75,000 to 100,000 clones, roughly three quarters detected once. Study-level points and caveats: TCR sequences were mostly rare, though some public TCRs occurred in many donors.

This chain connects TRBV7-3 to TRBJ2-3; 7 bases agree with TRBD1. The clonotype comes from a woman aged 55-69 years in good health and CMV-seropositive. The sequenced sample consisted of PBMCs. The CDR3 nucleotides are TGTGCCAGCAGCTCCTCGGACAGGTCAGATACGCAGTATTTT. Protein product: CASSSSDRSDTQYF.